This entry lists 5 T cell receptor beta chains sequenced from one sample in a study of blood T cell repertoires in COVID-19. Data came from immunoSEQ multiplex PCR; TCRdb stores just in-frame clones and leaves some out. Found here are about 220,000 clones, under 90% of them singletons; the top ten hold 20%. Sequencing was performed on peripheral blood. These receptors were taken from a man aged 25-45 years with active or convalescent COVID-19.

The chain recombines TRBV10-3 with TRBJ1-3, with unresolved D. The CDR3 contains 12 residues. V dropped 4 bases and J dropped 4 bases, with 5 bases sitting between them. Germline V gives CDR1 ENHRY, CDR2 SYGVKD. The chain's CDR3 is CAISGLGNTIYF. Here the CDR3 DNA reads TGTGCCATCAGTGGACTGGGAAACACCATATATTTT.

V is TRBV4-3 and J is TRBJ2-3; 7 nucleotides match TRBD1. This CDR3 has 16 amino acids. With V trimmed by 6 bases and J by 4 bases, 13 bases remained unmatched. The V gene's germline CDR1 is LGHNA and CDR2 YSLEER. CDR3 sequence: CASSPTTGTPADTQYF. The CDR3 DNA follows: TGCGCCAGCAGTCCAACGACAGGGACACCTGCAGATACGCAGTATTTT.

The rearrangement links TRBV12-3 or TRBV12-4 to TRBJ2-7, with a possible D match to TRBD2 (6 bases). Between the trimmed V and J ends, which lost 3 bases and 3 bases, there was a span of 9 bases. The CDR3 has 13 residues. The CDR3 here is CASSFGTDYEQYF. CDR3 DNA sequence: TGTGCCAGCAGTTTCGGGACTGACTACGAGCAGTACTTC.

V and J are TRBV6-5 and TRBJ1-2, with a tentative D call TRBD1 (6 bases). The CDR3 contains 13 residues. Trimming cost V 4 bases and J 2 bases, with 8 bases left between them. Germline assignment: CDR1 MNHEY and CDR2 SVGAGI. DNA for the CDR3: TGTGCCAGCAGTTCTACAGGGAACTATGGCTACACCTTC. Translating it yields CASSSTGNYGYTF.

The CDR3 protein is CASSVEGNRETQYF. CDR3 DNA: TGTGCCAGCAGCGTAGAGGGTAACAGGGAGACCCAGTACTTC. V is TRBV9 and J is TRBJ2-5; tentatively, D is TRBD1 (5 bases). Germline CDR1 is SGDLS and CDR2 is YYNGEE. V was pared by 0 bases and J by 5 bases, with 11 bases between. The CDR3 spans 14 residues. Using reference TRBV9 and TRBJ2-5 for the parts outside the CDR3, the full variable domain is DSGVTQTPKHLITATGQRVTLRCSPRSGDLSVYWYQQSLDQGLQFLIQYYNGEERAKGNILERFSAQQFPDLHSELNLSSLELGDSALYFCASSVEGNRETQYFGPGTRLLVL.